This record concerns one TCR beta chain sequence. Its antigen remains unidentified. Within one base of it there is no much larger clone, and no base qualities were kept. This specimen belongs to a study of cytomegalovirus exposure and HLA in healthy donors (TCRdb year 2017). For context, the study as a whole: In an earlier analysis of 450 to 750 of the donors, approximately 300 Gb of sequence data and roughly 100 million unique TCR beta sequences from some 170 million T cells were reported. To study patterns of TCR occurrence, a later analysis re-analyzed previously published TCR beta repertoires from hundreds of donors and added high-resolution HLA genotyping. To predict cytomegalovirus infection status, the study combined high-throughput TCR immunosequencing, statistical association of individual TCRs with disease status, and machine learning. The genetic ancestry cluster associated with self-reported Caucasian donors included 65% to 90% of the approximately 410 genotyped donors. In addition to the first cohort of approximately 670 subjects, a separate validation cohort of about 120 different subjects was used. To decide whether each TCR beta V gene segment behaved as functional or pseudogenic, an earlier analysis of 587 of the donors relied on high-throughput TCR beta sequencing. Typing coverage differed by locus: A, B, C, DRB1 and DQB1 were typed in about 620-640 donors, DQA1 in around 500, DPA1 in 606, and DPB1 in 450 to 490. Both class I and class II loci were covered by HLA typing, at four-digit resolution. Several DR-DQ haplotypes were treated as single units for association and clustering because of strong linkage in the cohort. The study used immunosequencing to profile the T cell repertoires of some 600 subjects and linked those repertoires to cytomegalovirus serostatus. On average, 235,054 unique TCR beta nucleotide sequences were sequenced per donor among 398 genotyped donors of the cohort, with roughly 18% of those sequences being non-productive. Alongside the repertoire data, information on donor age, sex, ethnicity and CMV serostatus was compiled. About 280 gigabases of sequencing data and around 90 million unique TCR sequences made up an early release that covered under 750 HLA-typed donors. The aim of the study was to test whether cataloging public T cell receptors could identify signatures of past pathogen exposure. Every discovery cohort repertoire had been produced on one sequencing platform. Genome-wide SNP genotypes for about 60% of the roughly 700 donors were used in a later genetic analysis, which treated that subset as a discovery cohort. Rather than using new phenotypic data, the later analysis identified candidate immune exposures from TCR beta sequences and from how often those sequences occurred across donors. The paper as a whole reports these results and caveats: Several of the top co-occurrence clusters appeared to be linked to parvovirus B19, influenza, CMV and Epstein-Barr virus, according to a later analysis. The authors suggested that the approach could potentially be extended to other disease states and immunological phenotypes. The only immune exposure information available for the cohort was CMV serostatus. At a false discovery rate of 0.05, a later analysis linked 16,951 TCR beta sequences to specific HLA alleles. A later genetic analysis reported fewer N-insertions in productive TCRs among donors in an Asian-associated ancestry cluster than the approximately 700-donor mean. Because the 87-base-pair reads could not distinguish some IMGT-functional V segments, including TRBV6-2 and TRBV6-3, those segments were excluded. In vitro tests confirmed that a few of the cytomegalovirus-associated TCR beta chains recognize cytomegalovirus antigens. A further reported finding was that TCR beta sequences accurately predicted the HLA-A and HLA-B alleles for most subjects in the first cohort. In an earlier analysis of some 500 of the donors, most TCR beta V segments were observed in productive rearrangements about 87% or about 30% of the time, broadly matching IMGT annotations. A group of highly shared sequence variants was considered likely to be a technical artifact of the sequencing pipeline. Presence/absence analyses assumed roughly uniform sequencing depth across donors, an assumption that may not hold. In both the original and validation cohorts, the classifier was reported to diagnose cytomegalovirus status with high specificity and sensitivity. Because HLA typing was unavailable for some donors at each locus, only the typed subset was used in association tests. The cohort was sequenced for TCR beta chains only, and without alpha or paired-chain data the features that could be detected were limited. Across donors, most TCR sequences were observed very rarely, whereas some public TCRs were present in many individuals. V-gene and J-gene trimming of TCR beta chains was associated with a missense DCLRE1C variant in a later genetic analysis, and the association was replicated in an independent cohort. In a later analysis, HLA-associated TCR beta chains were found to be more clonally expanded and to have lower generation probabilities than equally common non-associated chains. Because counts were too low, about 18 rarely observed V segments, including chromosome 9 orphons, were excluded from the earlier analysis of some 590 of the donors. In a later analysis, most CMV-associated TCR beta chains were found to appear HLA-restricted, with HLA associations seemingly driven largely by CMV exposure. The study gave a list of under 200 TCR beta chains associated with cytomegalovirus. According to a later analysis, TCR association rates differed among HLA loci, with DRB1 alleles showing the most associated TCRs and HLA-C alleles showing the fewest. Linkage disequilibrium might explain the correlated functional status among segregating V segments, but an unknown experimental factor could not be excluded. When HLA alleles, especially DR and DQ, strongly co-occurred, attributing TCR associations to individual alleles was difficult.

The cohort was made up of approximately 670 healthy bone marrow donors. At the time of sampling, every cohort member was nominally healthy, though immune exposures that went unrecorded were likely present. The donor was CMV seronegative and belonged to the group of 350 to 400 seronegative cohort members. Each donor provided a peripheral blood sample, and peripheral blood mononuclear cells were used for TCR beta sequencing. Genomic DNA was extracted from the blood cell samples with the Qiagen DNeasy Blood Extraction Kit. Library construction relied on the immunoSEQ multiplex PCR assay. For the multiplex PCR, a mixture combining 60 forward primers for TCR Vbeta segments and 13 reverse primers for TCR Jbeta segments was used. The CDR3 region of rearranged TCR beta genes was amplified from genomic DNA by a multiplex PCR assay. The amplified TCR beta libraries were sequenced on the Illumina HiSeq System as 87-base-pair reads. The authors' analysis ran thus. In a later analysis, tens of millions of unique TCR beta chains were counted across the 650 to 750 repertoires, and roughly 9.9 million of these chains were shared by at least two donors. Raw reads were error-corrected and collapsed into unique sequences with a nearest-neighbor algorithm that merged closely related sequences to remove PCR and sequencing errors. CDR3 sequences were aligned to IMGT reference sequences to assign V, D and J gene segments. For a sequence to be retained, at least a six-nucleotide match to both a V gene segment and a J gene segment was required. A rearrangement counted as productive if the CDR3 had no stop codons and remained in frame with V and J, and every other rearrangement counted as non-productive. CDR3 was defined according to IMGT convention as the region running from the second conserved V-encoded cysteine to the conserved J-encoded phenylalanine. In an earlier analysis of roughly 610 of the donors, sequences lacking an unambiguous match to a single V gene segment were excluded. An earlier analysis of over 450 of the donors classified V segments as functional when productive rearrangements were above 56.7% and as segregating when the standard deviation between donors was above 5%. A statistical classification framework was built to diagnose cytomegalovirus status from the catalog of TCR beta chain sequences. In a later analysis, TCR nucleotide sequences were compared against IMGT/GENE-DB human TR gene sequences so that V and J genes could be assigned. In a later analysis, CDR3 sequences and most-parsimonious VDJ recombination scenarios were assigned using the TCRdist pipeline. In a later analysis, each TCR beta chain was defined by its CDR3 amino acid sequence together with its V-gene family, and reads lacking a unique V-gene family were excluded. In a later analysis, 550 to 650 highly shared, low-generation-probability nucleotide sequences were removed to address suspected cross-contamination and a sequencing artifact. In a later analysis, a clonal expansion index was calculated for each public chain from normalized within-repertoire ranks of inferred template counts. In a later analysis, generation probabilities were computed with a VDJ recombination model fitted to out-of-frame rearrangements, and the resulting probabilities were checked against IGoR. In a later analysis, TCR-TCR, TCR-HLA and TCR-CMV co-occurrence was scored with hypergeometric tests, and a repertoire-size bias correction was applied to TCR pairs. A later analysis estimated false discovery rates by permuting HLA or CMV assignments 20 times. In a later analysis, co-occurring TCRs were grouped using DBSCAN, and TCRdist sequence similarity was added for clustering within HLA-allele-positive subsets. Repertoires with fewer than 30,000 or more than 120,000 public chains were left out of co-occurrence clustering, as were about five repertoires with anomalous nucleotide sharing. TCRdb stores this immuneACCESS table with in-frame sequences only. Part of the clones is absent; in the studies checked, under half of the shortfall reflects unresolved V genes, and no reason is known for the rest. Clonal size and the V and J genes are those of that table, whereas D and trimming came from the DNA. The sample contains 130,000 to 150,000 clones, approximately 70% of them found a single time. The top ten clones comprise 1.3% of the sample.

Reading the germline V gene gives CDR1 SGHDN and CDR2 FVKESK. The V end gives up 4 bases and the J end 5 bases, leaving 4 bases in the junction not matched to a gene. From the cysteine through the phenylalanine, the CDR3 covers 15 amino acids. Just the 45-base CDR3 DNA is kept, in frame starting at base 1. The chain was built from TRBV14 and TRBJ2-5, and 13 junction bases match TRBD2. Sequences were obtained from PBMCs. The origin of this receptor is a woman between 40 and 55 years old in good health and CMV-seronegative. At the DNA level, the sequence is TGTGCCAGCAGCCCCGGACTAGCGGGGGCCGAGACCCAGTACTTC. The resulting protein is CASSPGLAGAETQYF.